This TCR beta chain was profiled in a study of cytomegalovirus exposure and HLA in healthy donors. With respect to this clone: Its antigen is undetermined.

Whole-study results and caveats: An apparent linkage of common viral pathogens to several of the most significant clusters emerged in a later analysis.

Primers for the PCR totalled 60 Vbeta and 13 Jbeta. TCRdb's table, derived via immunoSEQ multiplex PCR, lists solely in-frame clones and lacks some. The sample consists of 100,000 or so clones, more than 55% of them appearing once. J lost 6 bases, V lost 4 bases, and 10 bases had no gene match. This CDR3 has 16 residues. The V gene's germline CDR1 is SGDLS and CDR2 YYNGEE. The chain links TRBV9 to TRBJ2-1; 10 bases are shared with TRBD2. The sequenced material came from PBMCs. The TCR was taken from a woman aged 25 to 39 in good health and CMV-seropositive. CDR3 sequence: CASSQLAGTLGNEQFF. Here the CDR3 DNA reads TGTGCCAGCAGCCAACTAGCGGGGACCCTCGGCAATGAGCAGTTCTTC. Together with reference TRBV9 and TRBJ2-1, the CDR3 gives the full variable domain: DSGVTQTPKHLITATGQRVTLRCSPRSGDLSVYWYQQSLDQGLQFLIQYYNGEERAKGNILERFSAQQFPDLHSELNLSSLELGDSALYFCASSQLAGTLGNEQFFGPGTRLTVL.